Following are 27 T cell receptor beta chains from one sample sequenced in a study of vaccination effects on CD4 cells after COVID-19. ViraFEST expansion of antigen-specific CD4+ T cells with viral peptide pools preceded sequencing. Following 10 days of culture, CD4+ T cells were isolated. Either the BNT162b2 or mRNA-1273 vaccine was given to participants in two doses. No antigen has been assigned to these receptors. The table came from immunoSEQ multiplex PCR; TCRdb's copy has only in-frame clones and leaves some out. The sample lists 29,000 or so clones; roughly 74% were seen once. The sample consisted of CD4+ T cells from PBMCs cultured with HCoV-OC43 spike peptides, taken after COVID-19 vaccination. Subset meaning: HCoV-OC43 spike overlapping peptide pool stimulation. Receptor source: a human donor who received a COVID-19 vaccine.

This clone occurred a few times. The chain uses TRBV14 and TRBJ1-1, with D unclear. V lost 0 bases, J lost 1 base, and 12 bases lay in between. The CDR3 is 16 amino acids. Germline values: CDR1 SGHDN, CDR2 FVKESK. The CDR3 is CASSQDFGTWNTEAFF. For the CDR3, the DNA is TGTGCCAGCAGCCAAGATTTCGGAACCTGGAACACTGAAGCTTTCTTT.

The V call is TRBV9, the J call TRBJ2-5; D is uncertain. The germline CDR1 and CDR2 sequences are SGDLS and YYNGEE. The CDR3 spans 15 residues. V was trimmed by 3 bases and J by 0 bases, leaving 12 bases between them. The CDR3 sequence is CASSGSWENQETQYF. In DNA form, the CDR3 reads TGTGCCAGCAGCGGATCTTGGGAAAACCAAGAGACCCAGTACTTC.

The rearrangement joins TRBV6-2 or TRBV6-3 to TRBJ2-1; the match to TRBD2 covers 12 bases. The CDR3 is 20 residues long. Germline values: CDR1 MNHEY, CDR2 SVGEGT. J lost 5 bases, V lost 3 bases, and 17 bases had no gene match. For the CDR3, the DNA is TGTGCCAGCAGTTATATTTCTCTACTGGCTAGCGGGGGGGGACACAATGAGCAGTTCTTC. Translation: CASSYISLLASGGGHNEQFF.

This clone was observed once. The chain is built from TRBV27 and TRBJ2-4; D not resolved. Germline assignment: CDR1 MNHEY and CDR2 SMNVEV (reference sequence). The CDR3 is 17 residues long. V was cut by 1 base and J by 5 bases, with 18 bases left in between. The CDR3 bases are TGTGCCAGCAGTTTATACGGCGCAGGACCAGAGGAAAACATTCAGTACTTC. Translated: CASSLYGAGPEENIQYF.

The chain couples TRBV5-6 to TRBJ1-3; the D is unclear. The CDR3 spans 15 residues. Germline loops: CDR1 SGHDT, CDR2 YYEEEE. Trimming cost V 5 bases and J 0 bases, with 12 bases left between them. The CDR3 coding sequence is TGTGCCAGCAGTAAAGCCGCGGTCTCTGGAAACACCATATATTTT. Its protein is CASSKAAVSGNTIYF.

V gene TRBV6-4 combines with J gene TRBJ2-2; unclear D gene. V gave up 0 bases and J gave up 5 bases, with 4 bases separating them. The length of the CDR3 is 13 residues. Germline CDR1 and CDR2: MRHNA and SNTAGT. As DNA, the CDR3 is TGTGCCAGCAGTGACTCGACAACCGGGGAGCTGTTTTTT. Translating gives CASSDSTTGELFF.

The chain carries TRBV6-1 and TRBJ1-4; D not certain. Germline-derived CDR1 and CDR2 are MNHNS and SASEGT. V was cut by 1 base and J by 4 bases, with 10 bases left in between. The CDR3 consists of 15 residues. As DNA, the CDR3 is TGTGCCAGCAGTGAAGGGTTGCCGAATAATGAAAAACTGTTTTTT. This encodes CASSEGLPNNEKLFF.

This chain links TRBV10-3 with TRBJ2-7; unclear D gene. Germline CDR1 and CDR2: ENHRY and SYGVKD. Trimming stripped 3 bases from V and 0 bases from J, with 6 bases between. This CDR3 region has 13 residues. As DNA, the CDR3 is TGTGCCATCAGTGATTCCGTCTCCTACGAGCAGTACTTC. Protein: CAISDSVSYEQYF.

As DNA, the CDR3 is TGTGCCAGCTCACCCGGCCAGGACAGGCGATACAATGAGCAGTTCTTC. Translated, it gives CASSPGQDRRYNEQFF. This chain joins TRBV18 and TRBJ2-1, with 7 bases that match TRBD1. J gave up 4 bases and V 3 bases, and 9 bases lay outside the gene matches. Germline V gene data show CDR1 as KGHSH and CDR2 as LQKENI. The CDR3 contains 16 residues.

The chain recombines TRBV7-2 with TRBJ2-2; TRBD1 matches 8 bases. Per the germline V gene, CDR1 is SGHTA and CDR2 is FQGNSA. The V gene end was trimmed by 5 bases and the J gene end by 4 bases; junction bases not matched to a gene: 6. This CDR3 comprises 15 residues. As DNA, the CDR3 is TGTGCCAGCAGCCTCACGACAGGGGTCACCGGGGAGCTGTTTTTT. Translated: CASSLTTGVTGELFF. Variable domain in full (rest from reference TRBV7-2 and TRBJ2-2): GAGVSQSPSNKVTEKGKDVELRCDPISGHTALYWYRQSLGQGLEFLIYFQGNSAPDKSGLPSDRFSAERTGGSVSTLTIQRTQQEDSAVYLCASSLTTGVTGELFFGEGSRLTVL.

This chain links TRBV2 with TRBJ2-3, with D hard to call. The V gene's germline CDR1 is SNHLY and CDR2 FYNNEI. The CDR3 covers 11 residues. With 8 bases removed from V and 5 bases from J, the gap between germline ends came to 8 bases. CDR3: CASGSLDTQYF. CDR3 coding DNA: TGTGCCAGCGGATCCCTAGATACGCAGTATTTT.

The CDR3 here is CASKVGMNTEAFF. In nucleotides, the CDR3 is TGTGCCAGCAAAGTGGGGATGAACACTGAAGCTTTCTTT. J is TRBJ1-1 and V is TRBV28, with D unclear. V was clipped by 7 bases and J by 0 bases, with 9 bases between them. CDR1 is MDHEN and CDR2 is SYDVKM in the germline V gene. The CDR3 spans 13 residues.

With regard to this clone: Within the sample, other DNA sequences also encode this same CDR3. The rearrangement joins TRBV5-1 to TRBJ1-5; D unclear. V lost 0 bases and J lost 2, with 9 bases in between. This CDR3 spans 15 amino acids. From germline, CDR1 is SGHRS and CDR2 YFSETQ. The CDR3 reads CASSLGPLGNQPQHF. The CDR3 bases are TGCGCCAGCAGCTTGGGACCGTTGGGCAATCAGCCCCAGCATTTT.

The chain combines TRBV6-2 or TRBV6-3 with TRBJ1-6; 10 bases line up with TRBD1. V lost 3 bases to trimming and J lost 10 bases; unmatched junction nucleotides: 6. The CDR3 length is 15 residues. The germline gives CDR1 MNHEY, CDR2 SVGEGT. The CDR3 is CASSYSGTGVSPLHF. The CDR3 bases are TGTGCCAGCAGTTATTCCGGGACAGGGGTCTCACCCCTCCACTTT.

This rearrangement joins TRBV6-1 to TRBJ2-5, with TRBD1 matching 9 bases. The CDR3 has 14 residues. Germline CDR1 and CDR2: MNHNS and SASEGT. J gave up 5 bases and V 2 bases, and 3 bases lay outside the gene matches. The CDR3 DNA sequence: TGTGCCAGCAGTGAACTGGGGACAGGGGAGACCCAGTACTTC. It translates to CASSELGTGETQYF.

The chain uses TRBV12-3 or TRBV12-4 and TRBJ1-6; D is undetermined. Trimming cost V 6 bases and J 9 bases, with 12 bases left between them. The CDR3 contains 13 residues. The CDR3 loop reads CASSPNSGSPLHF. The CDR3 nucleotides are TGTGCCAGCAGCCCCAATTCTGGTTCACCCCTCCACTTT.

The sample holds a few counts of this clone. One junction end does not reproduce the germline sequence, and a read error may be involved. The CDR3, as DNA: TGTGCCAGCAATGAAGATAATTCACCCCTCCACTTT. It is translated as CASNEDNSPLHF. V is TRBV2 and J is TRBJ1-6; D gene ambiguous. The CDR3 is 12 amino acids. Germline V gene data show CDR1 as SNHLY and CDR2 as FYNNEI.

V and J are TRBV19 and TRBJ2-6; D not certain. The CDR3 length is 16 residues. CDR1 is LNHDA and CDR2 is SQIVND in the germline V gene (reference sequence). V shed 3 bases and J shed 1 base, with 10 bases lying between them. CDR3 in amino acids: CASSIIPQSGANVLTF. The CDR3 region has the DNA TGTGCCAGTAGTATTATTCCTCAATCTGGGGCCAACGTCCTGACTTTC.

The chain uses TRBV10-2 and TRBJ2-7; 8 bases align to TRBD2. V shed 3 bases, J shed 2 bases, and the junction held 9 bases outside the gene matches. The CDR3 sequence is 16 residues long. Germline CDR1 WSHSY, CDR2 SAAADI. The CDR3 DNA sequence: TGCGCCAGCAGTGATCCGGGAGGGCGAAGAACCTACGAGCAGTACTTC. Amino acid sequence: CASSDPGGRRTYEQYF.

The chain links TRBV12-5 to TRBJ2-1; possibly TRBD1 for D (5 bases). V gave up 5 bases and J gave up 4 bases, with 12 bases separating them. CDR3 length: 14 residues. Germline V gives CDR1 LGHNT, CDR2 FRNRAP. CDR3 coding DNA: TGTGCTAGTGGTCCCGGACAAGTGTACAATGAGCAGTTCTTC. Its translation: CASGPGQVYNEQFF.

This chain joins TRBV5-1 and TRBJ2-5; D unresolved. Trimming took off 3 bases at V and 0 bases at J, with 3 bases between the two ends. The CDR3 length is 12 residues. Germline CDR1 and CDR2: SGHRS and YFSETQ. CDR3 nucleotide sequence: TGCGCCAGCAGCTCCAACCAAGAGACCCAGTACTTC. Its protein is CASSSNQETQYF.

V and J are TRBV5-1 and TRBJ1-1, with 8 nucleotides matching TRBD1. The V and J ends lost 0 bases and 1 base, in that order; junction bases with no gene match: 8. The CDR3 loop spans 17 amino acids. Germline CDR1 is SGHRS and CDR2 is YFSETQ. The CDR3 region is CASSLVRGQGWNTEAFF. CDR3 DNA: TGCGCCAGCAGCTTGGTTAGAGGACAGGGATGGAACACTGAAGCTTTCTTT.

J is TRBJ2-5 and V is TRBV3-1 (or the pseudogene TRBV3-2), with a tentative D call TRBD1 (6 bases). The V gene's germline CDR1 is LGHDT and CDR2 YNNKEL (reference sequence). V shed 0 bases and J shed 1 base, with 21 bases lying between them. CDR3 length: 19 amino acids. Written as DNA, the CDR3 is TGTGCCAGCAGCCAAGATATTCCGGAGCGGTCAGGGGCCCAAGAGACCCAGTACTTC. It yields the protein CASSQDIPERSGAQETQYF.

The chain has TRBV4-1 and TRBJ1-2, with a tentative D call TRBD1 (5 bases). V lost 2 bases and J 8 bases, leaving 18 bases between the germline ends. The CDR3 covers 15 residues. Germline CDR1 MGHRA, CDR2 YSYEKL. The CDR3, as DNA: TGCGCCAGCAGCCAATCGAATGCCGGGGCTCGCGGCTACACCTTC. Its protein product is CASSQSNAGARGYTF.

The rearrangement uses TRBV29-1 and TRBJ2-7; 7 bases align to TRBD1. The V gene end was trimmed by 3 bases and the J gene end by 0 bases; junction bases not matched to a gene: 8. The germline V gene encodes CDR1 SQVTM and CDR2 ANQGSEA. The CDR3 loop spans 15 amino acids. The chain's CDR3 is CSVDGTGANSYEQYF. CDR3 nucleotide sequence: TGCAGCGTTGACGGAACAGGGGCGAACTCCTACGAGCAGTACTTC.

The rearrangement links TRBV29-1 to TRBJ2-5; D possibly matches TRBD1 or TRBD2 (5 bases each). The CDR3 contains 13 residues. Trimming removed 7 bases from V and 1 base from J, with 13 bases in between. Germline-derived CDR1 and CDR2 are SQVTM and ANQGSEA. The CDR3: CSGITGTQETQYF. CDR3 DNA sequence: TGCAGCGGGATCACCGGGACCCAAGAGACCCAGTACTTC. Filled out from reference TRBV29-1 and TRBJ2-5, the complete variable domain reads SAVISQKPSRDICQRGTSLTIQCQVDSQVTMMFWYRQQPGQSLTLIATANQGSEATYESGFVIDKFPISRPNLTFSTLTVSNMSPEDSSIYLCSGITGTQETQYFGPGTRLLVL.

The CDR3 loop reads CASSSAQTGTSYEQYF. CDR3 DNA sequence: TGTGCCAGCAGTTCTGCCCAGACAGGGACGAGCTACGAGCAGTACTTC. This rearrangement joins TRBV6-6 to TRBJ2-7; 7 bases line up with TRBD1. The CDR3 is 16 residues long. With 4 bases clipped from V and 3 bases from J, the junction kept 12 bases outside the gene matches. Germline V CDR1 and CDR2: MNHNY, SVGAGI (reference sequence).